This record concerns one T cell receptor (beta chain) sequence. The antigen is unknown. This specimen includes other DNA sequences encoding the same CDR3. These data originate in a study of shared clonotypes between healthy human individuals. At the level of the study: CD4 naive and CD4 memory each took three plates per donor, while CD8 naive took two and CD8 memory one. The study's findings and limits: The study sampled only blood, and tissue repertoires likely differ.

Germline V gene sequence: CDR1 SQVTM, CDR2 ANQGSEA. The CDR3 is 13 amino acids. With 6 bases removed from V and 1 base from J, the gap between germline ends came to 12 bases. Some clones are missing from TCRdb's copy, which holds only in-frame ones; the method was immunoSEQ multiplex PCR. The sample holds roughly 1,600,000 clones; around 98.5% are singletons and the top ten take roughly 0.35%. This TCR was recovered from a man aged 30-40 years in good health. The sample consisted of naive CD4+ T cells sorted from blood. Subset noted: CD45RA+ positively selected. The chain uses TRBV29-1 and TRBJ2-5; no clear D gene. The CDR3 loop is CSVVGRLQETQYF. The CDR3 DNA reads TGCAGCGTCGTAGGTAGGCTCCAAGAGACCCAGTACTTC.